This T cell receptor (beta chain) was captured by sequencing in a study of T cell responses to AZD1222 COVID-19 vaccine. Study findings and constraints: Spike as a whole was targeted by vaccine-associated CD4 TCRs, dominant at 160-218 and 743-854. Every sample of the repertoires postdated the peak T cell response. Donor demographics were predominantly white British with a female majority; clonal diversity may be underestimated. The reported proportion of spike-specific TCRs targeting unmutated variant regions was nearly half.

From germline, CDR1 is PRHDT and CDR2 FYEKMQ (reference sequence). V dropped 3 bases and J dropped 4 bases, with 12 bases sitting between them. This CDR3 comprises 14 residues. Notes on this clone: Antigen unknown.

Clones were sequenced by immunoSEQ multiplex PCR, and TCRdb holds only the in-frame ones, with some missing. The sample yields approximately 150,000 clones, more than 70% seen once. Source: peripheral blood, taken on day 0 of AZD1222 vaccination. The TCR originated in an adult in good health. The rearrangement uses TRBV13 and TRBJ1-1, with a possible D match to TRBD1 (5 bases). Here the CDR3 reads CASSLSGGGTEAFF. In DNA form, the CDR3 reads TGTGCCAGCAGCTTGTCGGGGGGAGGCACTGAAGCTTTCTTT.